The 5 T cell receptor beta chains below were found in one sample sequenced in a study of blood T cell repertoires in COVID-19. The method was immunoSEQ multiplex PCR; TCRdb's version includes in-frame clones alone and lacks a portion of them. This sample has about 15,000 clones, with about 80% found just once. Sequenced material: peripheral blood. The receptors come from a man aged 70-80 years with active or convalescent COVID-19.

This sequence joins TRBV9 and TRBJ1-1; D is undetermined. This CDR3 has 12 amino acids. Germline CDR1 reads SGDLS; CDR2 reads YYNGEE. The ends were cut back, 4 bases at V and 8 bases at J, with 12 bases in the middle. The CDR3 loop reads CASSPHGDEAFF. As DNA, the CDR3 is TGTGCCAGCAGCCCCCATGGAGACGAAGCTTTCTTT. Using reference TRBV9 and TRBJ1-1 for the parts outside the CDR3, the full variable domain is DSGVTQTPKHLITATGQRVTLRCSPRSGDLSVYWYQQSLDQGLQFLIQYYNGEERAKGNILERFSAQQFPDLHSELNLSSLELGDSALYFCASSPHGDEAFFGQGTRLTVV.

The rearrangement uses TRBV6-5 and TRBJ1-1; perhaps TRBD1 as D (5 bases). The CDR3 is 15 amino acids. Trimming shortened V by 7 bases and J by 3 bases, and 18 bases separated the two germline ends. CDR1 is MNHEY and CDR2 is SVGAGI in the germline V gene. This CDR3 reads CASILLTGKHTEAFF. The CDR3 DNA sequence: TGTGCCAGCATCCTACTTACAGGAAAACACACTGAAGCTTTCTTT.

This clone has a handful of counts. The V call is TRBV5-1, the J call TRBJ1-2, with 7 nucleotides matching TRBD1. V shed 0 bases, J shed 4 bases, and the junction held 6 bases outside the gene matches. Looked up from germline, CDR1 is SGHRS and CDR2 is YFSETQ. The CDR3 totals 15 residues. The chain's CDR3 is CASSLGDRSVYGYTF. The CDR3 DNA follows: TGCGCCAGCAGCTTGGGGGACAGATCCGTCTATGGCTACACCTTC. Using reference TRBV5-1 and TRBJ1-2 for the parts outside the CDR3, the full variable domain is KAGVTQTPRYLIKTRGQQVTLSCSPISGHRSVSWYQQTPGQGLQFLFEYFSETQRNKGNFPGRFSGRQFSNSRSEMNVSTLELGDSALYLCASSLGDRSVYGYTFGSGTRLTVV.

J is TRBJ2-1 and V is TRBV27, with 11 bases matching TRBD2. Germline V lookup: CDR1 MNHEY, CDR2 SMNVEV (reference sequence). V was pared by 5 bases and J by 8 bases, with 8 bases of the junction left unmatched. The CDR3 spans 15 residues. CDR3: CASSHSSGGAYEQFF. CDR3 DNA: TGTGCCAGCAGTCATAGTAGCGGGGGGGCCTATGAGCAGTTCTTC.

V usage is TRBV19 and J usage is TRBJ1-2; no clear D. Deletions cut 1 base from V and 1 base from J, with 7 bases between. The CDR3 extends over 14 amino acids. Germline CDR1 is LNHDA and CDR2 is SQIVND (reference sequence). The CDR3 nucleotides are TGTGCCAGTAGTATAGGAACAGATAACTATGGCTACACCTTC. Translated, it gives CASSIGTDNYGYTF.